Each of the 20 T cell receptor beta chains below was sequenced from the same sample in a study of T cell responses to AZD1222 COVID-19 vaccine. The protocol was immunoSEQ multiplex PCR, while the TCRdb copy is restricted to in-frame clones and leaves out a portion. Of 130,000 or so clones detected, about 86% appear once; the ten largest clones hold roughly 12%. The sequences come from peripheral blood, collected on day 0 of AZD1222 vaccination. The receptors here all came from an adult in good health.

The V call is TRBV20-1, the J call TRBJ2-3; tentatively, D is TRBD2 (5 bases). The CDR3 spans 17 residues. Per germline, CDR1 DFQATT and CDR2 SNEGSKA (reference sequence). The V end lost 6 bases, the J end lost 0 bases, and 22 bases lay between the germline ends. For the CDR3, the DNA is TGCAGTGCGAGTCCCGAGCGGAATCATAAAAGCACAGATACGCAGTATTTT. It codes for CSASPERNHKSTDTQYF.

This clone appeared once. The chain uses TRBV18 and TRBJ1-5; D is ambiguous. Germline V lookup: CDR1 KGHSH, CDR2 LQKENI. The CDR3 is 14 residues long. V was clipped by 0 bases and J by 6 bases, with 9 bases between them. This chain's CDR3 is CASSPPGAGQPQHF. The CDR3 DNA reads TGTGCCAGCTCACCACCGGGAGCAGGTCAGCCCCAGCATTTT.

Here the CDR3 reads CASSGDGTSGIGTDTQYF. The CDR3 nucleotides are TGTGCCAGCAGCGGGGACGGGACTAGCGGGATAGGGACAGATACGCAGTATTTT. The chain has TRBV9 and TRBJ2-3, with TRBD2 matching over 13 bases. Trimming took 3 bases from V and 3 from J; bases not matched to a gene: 10. From germline, CDR1 is SGDLS and CDR2 YYNGEE. This CDR3 is 18 amino acids long.

The V and J genes are TRBV19 and TRBJ2-7, with unresolved D. CDR3 length: 14 amino acids. Per the germline V gene, CDR1 is LNHDA and CDR2 is SQIVND (reference sequence). Trimming took off 5 bases at V and 2 bases at J, with 13 bases between the two ends. The CDR3 nucleotides are TGTGCCAGTAGTCCCGGACGGGTCGCCTACGAGCAGTACTTC. It specifies CASSPGRVAYEQYF.

The V gene is TRBV7-3, the J gene TRBJ1-6; D gene ambiguous. Germline CDR1 and CDR2: SGHTA and FQGTGA. CDR3 length: 14 residues. The V gene lost 3 bases and the J gene lost 8 bases, with 11 bases spanning the gap. CDR3 protein: CASSFGIRDSPLHF. DNA for the CDR3: TGTGCCAGCAGCTTCGGTATTAGGGATTCACCCCTCCACTTT.

This chain uses TRBV7-3 with TRBJ2-3, with D tentatively TRBD1 (5 bases). Trimming left V 5 bases short and J 0 bases short, with 12 bases between. Germline V gene data show CDR1 as SGHTA and CDR2 as FQGTGA. This CDR3 spans 15 amino acids. The CDR3 DNA reads as TGTGCCAGCAGCCGCGACAGCTATAGCACAGATACGCAGTATTTT. It yields the protein CASSRDSYSTDTQYF.

This chain connects TRBV7-2 to TRBJ2-1, with 8 positions matching TRBD2. After removal of 4 bases from V and 9 bases from J, the junction contained 11 bases not matched to a gene. There are 15 residues in the CDR3. Germline values: CDR1 SGHTA, CDR2 FQGNSA. In nucleotides, the CDR3 is TGTGCCAGCAGCTCCATGAGCGGGGGAGGGACTGAGCAGTTCTTC. Amino acid sequence: CASSSMSGGGTEQFF.

The rearrangement joins TRBV18 to TRBJ2-7, with D possibly being TRBD2 (6 bases). CDR1 is KGHSH, CDR2 LQKENI, per germline. Trimming stripped 3 bases from V and 3 bases from J, with 12 bases between. This CDR3 contains 14 residues. The CDR3 region is CASSPVEGNYEQYF. The CDR3 DNA reads as TGTGCCAGCTCACCCGTGGAGGGAAACTACGAGCAGTACTTC. The entire variable domain, with the rest obtained from reference TRBV18 and TRBJ2-7, is as follows: NAGVMQNPRHLVRRRGQEARLRCSPMKGHSHVYWYRQLPEEGLKFMVYLQKENIIDESGMPKERFSAEFPKEGPSILRIQQVVRGDSAAYFCASSPVEGNYEQYFGPGTRLTVT.

V gene TRBV12-3 or TRBV12-4 combines with J gene TRBJ2-5; possibly TRBD1 for D (5 bases). The CDR3 covers 13 residues. V lost 6 bases, J lost 5 bases, and 13 bases lay in between. CDR3 coding DNA: TGTGCCAGCAGCCTCGCAGGGTGGGAGACCCAGTACTTC. Translation: CASSLAGWETQYF.

In this sample, this clone turned up many times. The genes are TRBV7-8 and TRBJ1-2; D not resolved. The CDR3 totals 13 residues. V gave up 5 bases and J gave up 12 bases, with 19 bases separating them. Germline-derived CDR1 and CDR2 are SGHVS and FQNEAQ. CDR3 DNA: TGTGCCAGCAGCGAAGAAAGAATATTCAGAGACACCTTC. Translating it yields CASSEERIFRDTF.

In regard to this clone: The same CDR3 can be traced to other DNA sequences in this sample. V usage is TRBV27 and J usage is TRBJ1-5, with a weak D call TRBD1 (5 bases). The CDR3 is made up of 13 amino acids. Deletions cut 5 bases from V and 1 base from J, with 6 bases between. Looked up from germline, CDR1 is MNHEY and CDR2 is SMNVEV (reference sequence). DNA of the CDR3: TGTGCCAGCAGTAGGGACAGCAATCAGCCCCAGCATTTT. Protein product: CASSRDSNQPQHF.

The rearrangement uses TRBV30 and TRBJ2-7; 7 bases map to TRBD2. V gave up 0 bases and J gave up 4 bases; unmatched junction bases: 12. This CDR3 spans 16 amino acids. Per germline, CDR1 GTSNPN and CDR2 SVGIG (reference sequence). CDR3 nucleotides: TGTGCCTGGAGTGTATCAGGCAGGGAGGGTTGGTACGAGCAGTACTTC. It translates to CAWSVSGREGWYEQYF.

The chain links TRBV5-4 to TRBJ2-2, with D possibly TRBD2 on 5 matching bases. Trimming pared 4 bases from V and 4 bases from J, leaving 17 bases between. The germline CDR1 and CDR2 sequences are SGHNT and YYREEE (reference sequence). The CDR3 spans 16 residues. The CDR3 here is CASSPPYSAGTGELFF. The CDR3 DNA reads as TGTGCCAGCAGCCCTCCGTACAGCGCGGGCACCGGGGAGCTGTTTTTT.

To note about this clone: At one of its ends the junction is not consistent with the germline gene, which may arise from a read error. V usage is TRBV28 and J usage is TRBJ1-5; possibly TRBD1 for D (6 bases). The CDR3 runs 15 residues. Germline-derived CDR1 and CDR2 are MDHEN and SYDVKM. The CDR3 sequence is CASSLYTQGTQPQHF. The CDR3 DNA reads as TGTGCCAGCAGCTTATATACCCAGGGGACCCAGCCCCAGCATTTT.

The chain links TRBV30 to TRBJ2-7, with D possibly TRBD2 on 6 matching bases. The germline gives CDR1 GTSNPN, CDR2 SVGIG (reference sequence). V dropped 2 bases and J dropped 2 bases, with 13 bases sitting between them. CDR3 length: 14 amino acids. Written as DNA, the CDR3 is TGTGCCTGGAGTCCCGGGACTGCGACCTACGAGCAGTACTTC. It specifies CAWSPGTATYEQYF.

The chain couples TRBV5-4 to TRBJ2-7; D may correspond to TRBD1 or TRBD2 (5 bases each). Germline values: CDR1 SGHNT, CDR2 YYREEE (reference sequence). Trimming left V 4 bases short and J 1 base short, with 15 bases between. The CDR3 is 15 amino acids. CDR3: CASSPVGRASYEQYF. CDR3 bases: TGTGCCAGCAGCCCGGTGGGGCGGGCTTCCTACGAGCAGTACTTC.

The chain recombines TRBV19 with TRBJ1-1; D is unclear. Germline V gives CDR1 LNHDA, CDR2 SQIVND (reference sequence). V was pared by 7 bases and J by 1 base, with 13 bases between. This CDR3 is built from 14 residues. The CDR3 region has the DNA TGTGCCAGTAAACCCTACGGCAGGAACACTGAAGCTTTCTTT. Its protein product is CASKPYGRNTEAFF.

V and J are TRBV30 and TRBJ2-7, with 10 bases lining up with TRBD2. Trimming cost V 3 bases and J 7 bases; bases outside gene matches: 6. The CDR3 totals 13 residues. Germline CDR1 and CDR2: GTSNPN and SVGIG (reference sequence). This CDR3 reads CAWSASGRGEQYF. In DNA form, the CDR3 reads TGTGCCTGGAGCGCCAGCGGGAGGGGAGAGCAGTACTTC.

The chain has TRBV7-2 and TRBJ1-2; no reliable D call. This CDR3 contains 14 residues. Germline V lookup: CDR1 SGHTA, CDR2 FQGNSA. V shed 5 bases and J shed 2 bases, with 12 bases lying between them. The CDR3 loop reads CASSPDGANYGYTF. The DNA of the CDR3 is TGTGCCAGCAGCCCGGACGGCGCGAACTATGGCTACACCTTC. Together with reference TRBV7-2 and TRBJ1-2, the CDR3 gives the full variable domain: GAGVSQSPSNKVTEKGKDVELRCDPISGHTALYWYRQSLGQGLEFLIYFQGNSAPDKSGLPSDRFSAERTGGSVSTLTIQRTQQEDSAVYLCASSPDGANYGYTFGSGTRLTVV.

The V gene is TRBV15, the J gene TRBJ2-2; 9 bases agree with TRBD2. CDR1 LNHNV and CDR2 YYDKDF come from the germline V gene (reference sequence). The ends lost 1 base at V and 8 bases at J; junction bases unmatched: 11. The CDR3 totals 17 residues. The CDR3 spells CATSRAPAGGPRGELFF. The CDR3 DNA sequence: TGTGCCACCAGCAGAGCTCCGGCGGGAGGGCCCAGAGGGGAGCTGTTTTTT.